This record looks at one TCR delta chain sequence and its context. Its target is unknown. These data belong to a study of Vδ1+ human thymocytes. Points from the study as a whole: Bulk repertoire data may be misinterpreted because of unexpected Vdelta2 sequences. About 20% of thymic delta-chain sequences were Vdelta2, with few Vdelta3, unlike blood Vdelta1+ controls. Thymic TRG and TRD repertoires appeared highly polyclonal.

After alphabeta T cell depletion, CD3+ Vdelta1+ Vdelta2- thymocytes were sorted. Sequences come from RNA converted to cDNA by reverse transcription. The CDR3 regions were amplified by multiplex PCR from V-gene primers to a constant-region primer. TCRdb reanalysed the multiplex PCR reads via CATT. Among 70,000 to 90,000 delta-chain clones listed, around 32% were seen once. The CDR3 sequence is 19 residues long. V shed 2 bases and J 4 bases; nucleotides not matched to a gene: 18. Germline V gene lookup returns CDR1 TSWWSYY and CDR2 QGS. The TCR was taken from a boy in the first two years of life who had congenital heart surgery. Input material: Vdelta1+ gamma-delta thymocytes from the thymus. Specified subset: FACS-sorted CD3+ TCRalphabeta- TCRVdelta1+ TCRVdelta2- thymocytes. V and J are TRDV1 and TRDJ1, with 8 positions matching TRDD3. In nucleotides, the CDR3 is TGTGCTCTTGGGGAATCCACTCGGCCTACTCTGTGGGGGATCGATAAACTCATCTTT. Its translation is CALGESTRPTLWGIDKLIF.